This TCR beta chain was recorded in a study of blood T cell repertoires in COVID-19. Study at large: Both acute and convalescent COVID-19 samples were obtained from the United States, Italy and Spain.

The CDR3 is made up of 16 amino acids. Data came from immunoSEQ multiplex PCR; TCRdb stores just in-frame clones and leaves some out. The data contain some 150,000 clones, roughly 76% of them singletons. V usage is TRBV12-2 and J usage is TRBJ2-7; TRBD1 is the table's D call and was not checked against the DNA. TRBV12-2 is tagged as a pseudogene. Sequenced: peripheral blood. The TCR was taken from a human donor with acute or convalescent COVID-19. The donor label of this sample is uncertain. Here the CDR3 DNA reads TGTGCAAGTCGCTCCTGGACAGGGAATAGGACCTACGAGCAGTACGTC. Its protein is CASRSWTGNRTYEQYV.